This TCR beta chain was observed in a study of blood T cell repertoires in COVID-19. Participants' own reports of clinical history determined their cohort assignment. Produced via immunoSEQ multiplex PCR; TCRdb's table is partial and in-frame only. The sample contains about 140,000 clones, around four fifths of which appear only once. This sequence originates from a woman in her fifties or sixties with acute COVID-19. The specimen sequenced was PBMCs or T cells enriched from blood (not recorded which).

The CDR3 region is CASSYRPGQRSHYEQYF. The CDR3 DNA reads as TGTGCCAGCAGCTACCGACCGGGACAGAGATCCCACTACGAGCAGTACTTC. The chain has TRBV11-2 and TRBJ2-7, with TRBD1 identical over 7 bases. V trimming: 4 bases; J trimming: 3 bases; junction bases outside the gene matches: 15. This CDR3 comprises 17 residues. Germline V gene sequence: CDR1 SGHAT, CDR2 FQNNGV.